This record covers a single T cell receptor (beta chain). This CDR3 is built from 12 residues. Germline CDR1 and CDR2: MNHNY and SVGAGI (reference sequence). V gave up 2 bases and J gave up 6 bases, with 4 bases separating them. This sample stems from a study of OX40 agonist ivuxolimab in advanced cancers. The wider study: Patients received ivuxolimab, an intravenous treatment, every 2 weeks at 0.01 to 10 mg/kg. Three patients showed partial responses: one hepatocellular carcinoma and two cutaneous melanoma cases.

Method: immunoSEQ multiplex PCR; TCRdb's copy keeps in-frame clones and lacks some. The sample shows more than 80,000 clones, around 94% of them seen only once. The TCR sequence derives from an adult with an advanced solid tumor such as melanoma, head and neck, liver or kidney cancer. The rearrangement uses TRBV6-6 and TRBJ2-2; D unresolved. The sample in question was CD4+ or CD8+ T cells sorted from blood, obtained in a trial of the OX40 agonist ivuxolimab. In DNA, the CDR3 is TGTGCCAGCAGTTACGAGGCCGGGGAGCTGTTTTTT. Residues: CASSYEAGELFF.